The text below deals with one TCR beta chain. The data belong to a study of blood T cell repertoires in COVID-19. Study context: Both acute and convalescent COVID-19 samples were obtained from the United States, Italy and Spain. Sources were T cells, B-cell-depleted T cells, or PBMCs; the material itself was cDNA or gDNA.

As processed by the authors: Counts of nucleated cells, estimated from reference gene primer amplification, were obtained. The repertoire was sequenced with immunoSEQ multiplex PCR; TCRdb's copy has only in-frame clones and lacks some. The V and J calls and the clone size are those of that table, but D and trimming were determined from the DNA. Here the sample spans approximately 230,000 clones, 70% to 90% being singletons. Cohort 3 recovery required two negative PCRs, clearance, or symptom resolution. The CDR3 has 15 residues. Germline V lookup: CDR1 KGHSH, CDR2 LQKENI. The junction had 5 bases not matched to a gene; V was cut back by 2 bases and J by 7 bases.

The chain couples TRBV18 to TRBJ1-2; 12 bases fit TRBD1. Sequenced: PBMCs or T cells enriched from blood (not recorded which). This clonotype was obtained from a young man who had recovered from COVID-19. The CDR3 DNA is TGTGCCAGCTCACCAGCCGGGACAGGGGGCTCTGGCTACACCTTC. Translated: CASSPAGTGGSGYTF.